The 27 T cell receptor beta chains given below trace back to one sample, sequenced in a study of blood T cell repertoires in COVID-19. The protocol was immunoSEQ multiplex PCR, while the TCRdb copy is restricted to in-frame clones and leaves out a portion. The repertoire includes around 50,000 clones, around four fifths of them detected once, and around 7% sits in the top ten. Sequences were obtained from peripheral blood. These receptors all come from a man aged 35-49 years with acute or convalescent COVID-19.

J is TRBJ2-3 and V is TRBV6-2 or TRBV6-3; 8 bases match TRBD1. Germline trimming cut 0 bases from V and 2 bases from J; bases unmatched to any gene: 1. In germline, CDR1 is MNHEY, CDR2 SVGEGT. The CDR3 has 15 residues. CDR3 region: CASSYSTGATDTQYF. CDR3 in DNA: TGTGCCAGCAGTTACTCGACAGGGGCCACAGATACGCAGTATTTT.

This clone was detected a few times. V is TRBV6-1 and J is TRBJ2-2, with TRBD1 matching 9 bases. There are 15 residues in the CDR3. Germline assignment: CDR1 MNHNS and CDR2 SASEGT. Germline trimming cut 3 bases from V and 4 bases from J; bases unmatched to any gene: 3. In nucleotides, the CDR3 is TGTGCCAGCAGTGAGGGGACAGGGCGCACCGGGGAGCTGTTTTTT. It is translated as CASSEGTGRTGELFF.

The gene calls are TRBV7-9 and TRBJ1-6; a possible D gene is TRBD1 (5 bases). From germline, CDR1 is SEHNR and CDR2 FQNEAQ (reference sequence). This CDR3 contains 14 residues. The germline V and J ends were trimmed by 5 bases and 7 bases, with 12 bases remaining between them. As DNA, the CDR3 is TGTGCCAGCAGCCAGGGTGCTTTGAATTCACCCCTCCACTTT. As protein: CASSQGALNSPLHF. Supplemented by reference TRBV7-9 and TRBJ1-6, the full variable domain reads DTGVSQNPRHKITKRGQNVTFRCDPISEHNRLYWYRQTLGQGPEFLTYFQNEAQLEKSRLLSDRFSAERPKGSFSTLEIQRTEQGDSAMYLCASSQGALNSPLHFGNGTRLTVT.

The rearrangement uses TRBV25-1 and TRBJ2-5; weak D call: TRBD1 (5 bases). This CDR3 has 15 amino acids. Trimming removed 1 base from V and 2 bases from J, with 11 bases in between. The V gene's germline CDR1 is MGHDK and CDR2 SYGVNS. The CDR3 region has the DNA TGTGCCAGCAGTGAATCGACAGAGTATCAAGAGACCCAGTACTTC. The encoded protein is CASSESTEYQETQYF.

The chain combines TRBV19 with TRBJ1-3; 8 bases agree with TRBD1. The CDR3 loop spans 18 amino acids. V was pared by 3 bases and J by 2 bases, with 12 bases of the junction left unmatched. The germline V gene has CDR1 LNHDA and CDR2 SQIVND (reference sequence). CDR3 loop: CASSMSYYRGSTGNTIYF. The DNA of the CDR3 is TGTGCCAGTAGTATGTCATATTACAGGGGGTCTACTGGAAACACCATATATTTT.

The chain employs TRBV18 and TRBJ2-5, with TRBD1 identical over 7 bases. V was pared by 3 bases and J by 2 bases, with 0 bases of the junction left unmatched. The CDR3 has 13 amino acids. Germline V lookup: CDR1 KGHSH, CDR2 LQKENI. As DNA, the CDR3 is TGTGCCAGCTCACCGGACAGGCAAGAGACCCAGTACTTC. Translation gives CASSPDRQETQYF.

This chain uses TRBV2 with TRBJ2-7, with D uncertain. V was shortened by 1 base and J by 2 bases, with 12 bases between the two germline ends. The CDR3 has 15 amino acids. CDR1 SNHLY and CDR2 FYNNEI come from the germline V gene. CDR3 coding DNA: TGTGCCAGCAGTGAAGGAGGAGCTCAGACCTACGAGCAGTACTTC. Translating gives CASSEGGAQTYEQYF.

The chain has TRBV21-1 and TRBJ2-1; the table's D call TRBD1 went unverified against the DNA. TRBV21-1 is a known pseudogene. CDR3 size: 14 residues. CDR3 coding DNA: TGTGCCAGCAACCCACTCGACACGTACAATGAGCAGTTCTTC. Protein sequence: CASNPLDTYNEQFF.

V and J are TRBV6-2 or TRBV6-3 and TRBJ1-2, with 9 positions matching TRBD1. With 5 bases clipped from V and 5 bases from J, the junction kept 6 bases outside the gene matches. The CDR3 totals 14 residues. Germline V gene sequence: CDR1 MNHEY, CDR2 SVGEGT. The CDR3 region has the DNA TGTGCCAGCAGTCGCACAGGGGGCGCATATGGCTACACCTTC. This translates into CASSRTGGAYGYTF.

This clone has a handful of counts. The chain employs TRBV2 and TRBJ2-1; 14 positions agree with TRBD2. Germline V CDR1 and CDR2: SNHLY, FYNNEI. V was clipped by 7 bases and J by 3 bases; unmatched bases: 11. The CDR3 sequence is 18 residues long. Here the CDR3 DNA reads TGTGCCAGCACTACCGGACTAGCGGGGGGTCTTAACTACAATGAGCAGTTCTTC. It yields the protein CASTTGLAGGLNYNEQFF.

The chain has TRBV7-8 and TRBJ2-5; no clear D. Trimming removed 0 bases at V and 6 bases at J, with 14 bases between. The CDR3 is 15 residues long. Germline V lookup: CDR1 SGHVS, CDR2 FQNEAQ. The CDR3 sequence: CASSLAYSDVKTQYF. As DNA, the CDR3 is TGTGCCAGCAGCTTAGCCTACAGTGATGTAAAGACCCAGTACTTC. Using reference TRBV7-8 and TRBJ2-5 for the parts outside the CDR3, the full variable domain is GAGVSQSPRYKVAKRGQDVALRCDPISGHVSLFWYQQALGQGPEFLTYFQNEAQLDKSGLPSDRFFAERPEGSVSTLKIQRTQQEDSAVYLCASSLAYSDVKTQYFGPGTRLLVL.

V gene TRBV7-6 combines with J gene TRBJ2-3; 8 bases are shared with TRBD2. CDR1 is SGHVS and CDR2 is FNYEAQ in the germline V gene. This CDR3 comprises 15 residues. The V and J ends lost 2 bases and 3 bases, in that order; junction bases with no gene match: 4. As DNA, the CDR3 is TGTGCCAGCAGCTTAATTCAGCGGGGGACAGATACGCAGTATTTT. Translated: CASSLIQRGTDTQYF.

The chain links TRBV19 to TRBJ1-1; D not resolved. Germline values: CDR1 LNHDA, CDR2 SQIVND (reference sequence). The CDR3 extends over 12 amino acids. V gave up 7 bases and J gave up 7 bases, with 13 bases separating them. In DNA form, the CDR3 reads TGTGCCAGTACTCCCACCCCGGGTGAAGCTTTCTTT. Translated: CASTPTPGEAFF.

The CDR3 spells CASTDRVRGYTF. The CDR3, as DNA: TGTGCCAGCACCGACAGGGTCCGGGGCTACACCTTC. V is TRBV6-5 and J is TRBJ1-2, with TRBD1 identical over 7 bases. The V gene's germline CDR1 is MNHEY and CDR2 SVGAGI. The V segment lost 7 bases and the J segment 8 bases; nucleotides outside the gene matches: 7. The CDR3 has 12 amino acids.

Here the CDR3 DNA reads TGTGCCAGCAGCTCCGCCCCCACAGGGTTTGGAAACACCATATATTTT. Amino acids: CASSSAPTGFGNTIYF. The rearrangement links TRBV11-2 to TRBJ1-3; tentatively, D is TRBD1 (6 bases). This CDR3 has 16 amino acids. V gave up 4 bases and J gave up 3 bases, with 16 bases separating them. Germline loops: CDR1 SGHAT, CDR2 FQNNGV.

The V call is TRBV6-2 or TRBV6-3, the J call TRBJ1-2; TRBD1 might be the D (5 bases). V dropped 2 bases and J dropped 4 bases, with 14 bases sitting between them. This CDR3 comprises 15 residues. Germline V lookup: CDR1 MNHEY, CDR2 SVGEGT. The CDR3 nucleotides are TGTGCCAGCAGTTACGGGGGGACTCGCTCCTATGGCTACACCTTC. Translation: CASSYGGTRSYGYTF.

This clone was picked up one time. The chain joins TRBV24-1 to TRBJ2-7; D gene ambiguous. This CDR3 spans 13 amino acids. V was pared by 3 bases and J by 2 bases, with 7 bases between. Germline loops: CDR1 KGHDR, CDR2 SFDVKD. CDR3 DNA: TGTGCCACCAGTGATCCCGTTACCTACGAGCAGTACTTC. Translated: CATSDPVTYEQYF.

This clone appeared a few times. This chain joins TRBV30 and TRBJ2-2; TRBD2 is a possible D gene (6 bases). V was trimmed by 0 bases and J by 6 bases, leaving 8 bases between them. This CDR3 is built from 13 residues. Germline CDR1 and CDR2: GTSNPN and SVGIG (reference sequence). CDR3 protein: CAWSVREAGELFF. CDR3 DNA: TGTGCCTGGAGTGTAAGGGAGGCCGGGGAGCTGTTTTTT.

This clone was detected a few times. The CDR3 sequence is CASSSGAYGYTF. In nucleotides, the CDR3 is TGCGCCAGCTCCTCCGGAGCGTATGGCTACACCTTC. The chain links TRBV5-1 to TRBJ1-2, with no clear D. The CDR3 has 12 amino acids. Germline V gene lookup returns CDR1 SGHRS and CDR2 YFSETQ. V was trimmed by 7 bases and J by 5 bases, leaving 12 bases between them.

The genes are TRBV27 and TRBJ2-2, with 10 bases that match TRBD2. Germline CDR1 is MNHEY and CDR2 is SMNVEV (reference sequence). Trimming took 3 bases from V and 9 from J; bases not matched to a gene: 13. This CDR3 comprises 17 residues. The CDR3 DNA sequence: TGTGCCAGCAGTTTCCGGGGGCTAGCGGGGGTGGCCAGGGAGCTGTTTTTT. Amino acid sequence: CASSFRGLAGVARELFF.

The chain couples TRBV2 to TRBJ1-1, with D possibly being TRBD1 (6 bases). V dropped 7 bases and J dropped 2 bases, with 11 bases sitting between them. This CDR3 contains 13 residues. CDR1 is SNHLY and CDR2 is FYNNEI in the germline V gene. For the CDR3, the DNA is TGTGCCAGCAAGACAGGACTTAACACTGAAGCTTTCTTT. Protein sequence: CASKTGLNTEAFF. Looking up the rest from reference TRBV2 and TRBJ1-1 gives the full variable domain: EPEVTQTPSHQVTQMGQEVILRCVPISNHLYFYWYRQILGQKVEFLVSFYNNEISEKSEIFDDQFSVERPDGSNFTLKIRSTKLEDSAMYFCASKTGLNTEAFFGQGTRLTVV.

V usage is TRBV5-6 and J usage is TRBJ2-7; 8 bases are shared with TRBD1. The CDR3 is made up of 16 amino acids. CDR1 SGHDT and CDR2 YYEEEE come from the germline V gene. V shed 4 bases and J 0 bases; nucleotides not matched to a gene: 9. In DNA, the CDR3 is TGTGCCAGCAGCCCCCTACGGGACAGGCTCTCCTACGAGCAGTACTTC. Encoded protein: CASSPLRDRLSYEQYF.

V is TRBV24-1 and J is TRBJ2-4; D remains unclear. CDR3 length: 13 residues. V was trimmed by 2 bases and J by 5 bases, leaving 6 bases between them. CDR1 and CDR2 from the germline V gene are KGHDR and SFDVKD. The CDR3 is CATSDSSQNIQYF. The CDR3 DNA follows: TGTGCCACCAGTGATTCGAGCCAAAACATTCAGTACTTC.

This clone was found once. The rearrangement links TRBV4-1 to TRBJ1-2; 7 nucleotides line up with TRBD1. The CDR3 loop spans 15 amino acids. Losses at the gene ends were 2 bases for V and 2 bases for J; bases not matched to a gene: 5. Germline CDR1 reads MGHRA; CDR2 reads YSYEKL. The CDR3 loop is CASSQWTGENYGYTF. The CDR3 bases are TGCGCCAGCAGCCAATGGACAGGAGAGAACTATGGCTACACCTTC.

The table lists this clone with a count of one. The chain employs TRBV18 and TRBJ2-3; D is possibly TRBD2 (5 bases). With 3 bases removed from V and 6 bases from J, the gap between germline ends came to 16 bases. Germline V lookup: CDR1 KGHSH, CDR2 LQKENI. CDR3 length equals 15 residues. CDR3 nucleotides: TGTGCCAGCTCACCGGGAGTGACCCGAGATGATACGCAGTATTTT. This codes for CASSPGVTRDDTQYF.

This rearrangement joins TRBV6-5 to TRBJ1-3; tentative D call: TRBD1 (6 bases). V was pared by 4 bases and J by 8 bases, with 15 bases between. The CDR3 is made up of 14 amino acids. Germline lookup yields CDR1 MNHEY and CDR2 SVGAGI. CDR3 bases: TGTGCCAGCAGTTTATTGGACAGCGACGACACCATATATTTT. Protein product: CASSLLDSDDTIYF.

The chain joins TRBV19 to TRBJ2-7, with D possibly being TRBD2 (6 bases). The V and J ends lost 2 bases and 5 bases respectively, with 22 bases between them. The CDR3 has 17 amino acids. CDR1 is LNHDA, CDR2 SQIVND, per germline (reference sequence). The CDR3 bases are TGTGCCAGTAGTATATACGGCGGGGTAGCGGCTAGGGACGAGCAGTACTTC. Protein product: CASSIYGGVAARDEQYF.